Listed below are T cell receptor beta chains from one sample, sequenced in a study of blood T cells in healthy people across ages. TCRdb reprocessed the 5' RACE reads via MiXCR and lists one record per CDR3 protein. The sample holds about 2 million distinct CDR3 sequences, 49% seen once. Sequencing input: blood. The source of these receptors is a middle-aged woman in good health. The CDR3 runs from the conserved cysteine through the conserved F or W. D genes are given only for firm matches. Clone size is shown for a subset of rows, as once, few, many or a class of expanded clone.

d_call	v_call	j_call	clone_size	cdr3_aa	cdr3_nt
.	TRBV6-1	TRBJ1-1	.	CASSEQRMNTEAFF	TGTGCCAGCAGTGAACAACGTATGAACACTGAAGCTTTCTTT
.	TRBV6-5	TRBJ2-5	.	CASSYSKVNNEQYF	TGTGCCAGCAGTTACTCGAAGGTGAACAATGAGCAGTACTTC
.	TRBV4-2	TRBJ1-1	.	CASSHANTEAFF	TGTGCCAGCAGCCACGCAAACACTGAAGCTTTCTTT
TRBD2	TRBV11-2	TRBJ2-7	.	CASSSPSTSARQQYF	TGTGCCAGCAGCTCGCCCTCGACTAGCGCCCGCCAGCAGTACTTC
TRBD2	TRBV11-3	TRBJ2-7	.	CASSLGPRLAAFSEQYF	TGTGCCAGCAGCTTAGGGCCTCGACTAGCGGCCTTCTCCGAGCAGTACTTC
.	TRBV20-1	TRBJ2-3	few	CSARGLSTDTQYF	TGCAGTGCTAGAGGACTTAGCACAGATACGCAGTATTTT
.	TRBV25-1	TRBJ2-5	.	CASSESQGPQETQYF	TGTGCCAGCAGTGAATCCCAGGGACCTCAAGAGACCCAGTACTTC
.	TRBV6-2/TRBV6-3	TRBJ2-7	few	CASSRQPVLYEQYF	TGTGCCAGCAGTCGCCAGCCGGTCCTCTACGAGCAGTACTTC
.	TRBV25-1	TRBJ1-1	once	CASSALQENTEAFF	TGTGCCAGCAGTGCCCTTCAAGAGAACACTGAAGCTTTCTTT
TRBD1	TRBV20-1	TRBJ1-5	.	CSAANRGAAGRPQHF	TGCAGTGCTGCAAACAGGGGGGCGGCAGGTCGGCCCCAGCATTTT
TRBD1	TRBV9	TRBJ1-2	.	CASSRSRDSLLYTF	TGTGCCAGCTCCCGGTCTAGGGACAGTTTGCTCTACACCTTC
.	TRBV7-2	TRBJ1-6	.	CASSLVGKGGSPLHF	TGTGCCAGCAGCCTCGTCGGGAAGGGGGGTTCACCCCTCCACTTT
.	TRBV7-9	TRBJ1-1	.	CASSFVQGTYTEAFF	TGTGCCAGCAGCTTCGTGCAGGGGACCTACACTGAAGCTTTCTTT
.	TRBV29-1	TRBJ2-1	.	CSVVYLGTKFSDEQFF	TGCAGCGTTGTATATTTGGGGACAAAGTTCTCGGATGAGCAGTTCTTC
.	TRBV28	TRBJ1-4	.	CASSLTQAYEKLFF	TGTGCCAGCAGTTTAACACAGGCTTATGAAAAACTGTTTTTT
.	TRBV4-2	TRBJ1-2	few	CASSQDGGSSLGYTF	TGTGCCAGCAGCCAAGACGGGGGATCCTCACTTGGCTACACCTTC
.	TRBV6-5	TRBJ2-7	few	CASRWLASHEQYF	TGTGCCAGCAGGTGGCTAGCTTCCCACGAGCAGTACTTC
TRBD1	TRBV7-2	TRBJ1-2	many	CASSPGQGAGGYTF	TGTGCCAGCAGCCCGGGACAGGGGGCAGGTGGCTACACCTTC
.	TRBV7-3	TRBJ2-6	few	CASSLSGRGESSGANVLTF	TGTGCCAGCAGCTTAAGTGGTCGGGGCGAGAGCTCTGGGGCCAACGTCCTGACTTTC